This is a list of T cell receptor beta chains from one sample in a study of T cells after yellow fever vaccination. In TCRdb, the 5' RACE reads were re-called with MiXCR into one record per CDR3 protein. The table lists about 630,000 distinct CDR3 sequences, 9% to 15% of them singletons. The sequencing here drew on PBMCs, taken on the day of the yellow fever booster vaccination. These receptors were obtained from a man aged 25-45 years who received the YFV17D yellow fever vaccine. Each CDR3 is given with its conserved first and last residue. The D gene is left open where the match is weak. Part of the rows lack a size; the others show once, few, many or a class for expanded clones.

v_gene	abundance	d_gene	j_gene	CDR3aa	CDR3nt
TRBV5-6	few	.	TRBJ2-3	CASGPGGADTQYF	TGTGCCAGCGGACCCGGTGGAGCAGATACGCAGTATTTT
TRBV6-5	few	.	TRBJ2-1	CASSSDAMPTPFF	TGTGCCAGCAGTTCCGACGCGATGCCCACTCCGTTCTTC
TRBV6-1	few	TRBD1	TRBJ2-5	CASRTGGNQETQYF	TGTGCCAGCAGGACAGGGGGCAATCAAGAGACCCAGTACTTC
TRBV27	few	.	TRBJ1-2	CASSLQSRVRGFGYTF	TGTGCCAGCAGTTTACAGTCCAGGGTGAGAGGTTTTGGCTACACCTTC
TRBV11-1	.	.	TRBJ2-7	CASSLLGNSFEQYF	TGTGCCAGCAGCTTACTAGGGAACTCGTTCGAGCAGTACTTC
TRBV6-1	.	TRBD1	TRBJ2-1	CASSPGQPYNEQFF	TGTGCCAGCAGTCCGGGACAGCCCTACAATGAGCAGTTCTTC
TRBV10-3	.	.	TRBJ2-5	CAISESGVGQETQYF	TGTGCCATCAGTGAGTCTGGCGTCGGCCAAGAGACCCAGTACTTC
TRBV29-1	many	TRBD1	TRBJ1-2	CSVLGTAANYGYTF	TGCAGTGTACTCGGGACAGCAGCTAACTATGGCTACACCTTC
TRBV5-1	few	.	TRBJ2-2	CASRPLVTGELFF	TGCGCCAGCAGACCTCTAGTAACCGGGGAGCTGTTTTTT
TRBV20-1	.	.	TRBJ1-5	CSAREGTSNQPQHF	TGCAGTGCTAGAGAGGGTACTAGCAATCAGCCCCAGCATTTT
TRBV10-3	few	TRBD2	TRBJ2-7	CAIGRSGNSYEQYF	TGTGCCATCGGTCGTAGCGGGAACTCCTACGAGCAGTACTTC
TRBV27	.	TRBD2	TRBJ2-7	CASSELAGALYEQYF	TGTGCCAGCAGTGAACTAGCGGGGGCCTTATACGAGCAGTACTTC
TRBV7-8	few	.	TRBJ2-1	CASSLVSAQLRNEQFF	TGTGCCAGCAGCTTAGTGTCGGCTCAGCTACGGAATGAGCAGTTCTTC
TRBV6-2/TRBV6-3	.	.	TRBJ2-7	CASSYVGVGYEQYF	TGTGCCAGCAGTTACGTAGGGGTCGGCTACGAGCAGTACTTC
TRBV13	few	.	TRBJ2-1	CASHTRRSYNEQFF	TGTGCCAGCCACACACGACGCTCCTACAATGAGCAGTTCTTC
TRBV20-1	.	.	TRBJ1-2	CSAREGGRTGYTF	TGCAGTGCTAGAGAGGGGGGCAGGACTGGCTACACCTTC
TRBV20-1	few	TRBD1	TRBJ1-6	CSATPGTVNSPLHF	TGCAGTGCTACGCCCGGGACAGTAAATTCACCCCTCCACTTT
TRBV12-3/TRBV12-4	.	TRBD2	TRBJ2-5	CASSFDSGSTIETQYF	TGTGCCAGCAGTTTTGATAGCGGGAGTACCATAGAGACCCAGTACTTC
TRBV15	.	.	TRBJ1-1	CATSRDVNHMNTEAFF	TGTGCCACCAGCAGGGACGTGAACCACATGAACACTGAAGCTTTCTTT
TRBV20-1	many	TRBD2	TRBJ2-1	CSAGLAGGPKDYNEQFF	TGCAGTGCCGGACTAGCGGGAGGGCCGAAGGACTACAATGAGCAGTTCTTC
TRBV28	.	.	TRBJ1-1	CASRPPPESTEAFF	TGTGCCAGCAGACCCCCGCCGGAGAGTACTGAAGCTTTCTTT
TRBV15	.	TRBD1	TRBJ2-1	CATSSTGGTRGNEQFF	TGTGCCACCAGCAGTACAGGGGGCACTAGAGGGAATGAGCAGTTCTTC
TRBV7-9	many	.	TRBJ1-5	CASSLEGYQPQHF	TGTGCCAGCAGCTTAGAGGGGTATCAGCCCCAGCATTTT
TRBV28	.	.	TRBJ2-7	CASSLGPRQYF	TGTGCCAGCAGTTTGGGCCCGCGGCAGTACTTC
TRBV29-1	few	.	TRBJ2-1	CSFARLLANEQFF	TGCAGCTTCGCCCGGTTGCTAGCCAATGAGCAGTTCTTC
TRBV7-9	few	.	TRBJ2-3	CASSFSSRATGYF	TGTGCCAGCAGCTTTTCCTCCCGAGCCACTGGGTATTTT
TRBV7-2	few	TRBD1	TRBJ1-3	CASSSDRVSGNTIYF	TGTGCCAGCAGCTCGGACAGGGTATCTGGAAACACCATATATTTT
TRBV5-1	few	.	TRBJ1-1	CASSLFPEVNTEAFF	TGCGCCAGCAGCTTGTTTCCGGAAGTGAACACTGAAGCTTTCTTT
TRBV27	few	.	TRBJ2-7	CASSFLNRLAPAEQYF	TGTGCCAGCAGTTTCCTTAACAGGTTAGCCCCCGCAGAGCAGTACTTC
TRBV14	few	.	TRBJ2-7	CASSRGSQSYEQYF	TGTGCCAGCAGCCGGGGTTCGCAGTCCTACGAGCAGTACTTC
TRBV29-1	many	.	TRBJ1-1	CSVVAAPEAFF	TGCAGCGTTGTGGCAGCCCCTGAAGCTTTCTTT
TRBV2	few	TRBD1	TRBJ2-7	CASNRGISYEQYF	TGTGCCAGCAACAGGGGCATCTCCTACGAGCAGTACTTC
TRBV18	few	TRBD2	TRBJ2-1	CASSPGLWLAGDNEQFF	TGTGCCAGCTCACCCGGATTGTGGCTAGCGGGAGACAATGAGCAGTTCTTC
TRBV7-8	few	TRBD1	TRBJ2-1	CASSKTGALSSYNEQFF	TGTGCCAGCAGCAAGACAGGGGCCCTCAGCTCCTACAATGAGCAGTTCTTC
TRBV3-1	.	.	TRBJ2-3	CASSHESPYRHF	TGTGCCAGCAGCCATGAGTCGCCATACAGGCATTTT
TRBV12-3/TRBV12-4	.	TRBD1	TRBJ1-5	CASSRQGRNQPQHF	TGTGCCAGCAGTCGACAGGGACGCAATCAGCCCCAGCATTTT
TRBV5-6	.	TRBD1	TRBJ2-7	CASSLAWTGGSYEQYF	TGTGCCAGCAGCTTGGCCTGGACAGGGGGATCCTACGAGCAGTACTTC
TRBV5-5	.	.	TRBJ2-4	CASSTSMGFLAKNIQYF	TGTGCCAGCAGCACCAGCATGGGCTTCTTAGCCAAAAACATTCAGTACTTC
TRBV20-1	many	.	TRBJ2-3	CIPPGDGDQDTQYF	TGCATTCCCCCTGGGGACGGCGACCAAGATACGCAGTATTTT
TRBV5-1	.	.	TRBJ2-1	CASRVTRGQWNEQFF	TGCGCCAGCAGAGTCACTAGGGGCCAATGGAATGAGCAGTTCTTC
TRBV20-1	few	.	TRBJ2-7	CSAYGQTYEQYF	TGCAGTGCCTACGGACAGACCTACGAGCAGTACTTC
TRBV28	.	.	TRBJ2-7	CASSQQRLRAGYEQYF	TGTGCCAGCAGTCAACAGAGACTCAGGGCTGGCTACGAGCAGTACTTC
TRBV5-4	.	TRBD2	TRBJ2-7	CASSLTGTTLEQYF	TGTGCCAGCAGCTTGACCGGGACTACCCTCGAGCAGTACTTC
TRBV4-3	.	.	TRBJ1-5	CASSQDQEGQPQHF	TGCGCCAGCAGCCAAGATCAGGAGGGACAGCCCCAGCATTTT
TRBV15	.	TRBD1	TRBJ1-2	CATSTGQGVFSYTF	TGTGCCACCAGCACGGGACAGGGGGTATTTAGCTACACCTTC
TRBV28	few	TRBD1	TRBJ2-7	CASRGTGPNYEQYF	TGTGCCAGCAGGGGGACAGGACCCAACTACGAGCAGTACTTC
TRBV20-1	.	TRBD2	TRBJ2-3	CSASHLADRTDTQYF	TGCAGTGCTAGCCACCTAGCGGATCGCACAGATACGCAGTATTTT
TRBV5-1	many	.	TRBJ2-1	CASSLVQGSNEQFF	TGCGCCAGCAGCTTGGTTCAGGGTAGCAATGAGCAGTTCTTC
TRBV4-3	.	TRBD1	TRBJ2-7	CASSPGTDTFGEQYF	TGCGCCAGCAGCCCCGGGACAGATACTTTTGGGGAGCAGTACTTC